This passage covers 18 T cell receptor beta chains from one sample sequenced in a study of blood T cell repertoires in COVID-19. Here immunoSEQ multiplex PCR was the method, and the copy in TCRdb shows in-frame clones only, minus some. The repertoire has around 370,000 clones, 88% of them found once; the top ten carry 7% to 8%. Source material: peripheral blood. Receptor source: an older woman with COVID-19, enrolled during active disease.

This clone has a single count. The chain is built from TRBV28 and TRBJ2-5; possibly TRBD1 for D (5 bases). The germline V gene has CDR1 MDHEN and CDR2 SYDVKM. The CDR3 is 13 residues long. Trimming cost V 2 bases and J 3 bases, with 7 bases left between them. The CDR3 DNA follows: TGTGCCAGCAGTTTAAAAGGGGAAGAGACCCAGTACTTC. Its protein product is CASSLKGEETQYF.

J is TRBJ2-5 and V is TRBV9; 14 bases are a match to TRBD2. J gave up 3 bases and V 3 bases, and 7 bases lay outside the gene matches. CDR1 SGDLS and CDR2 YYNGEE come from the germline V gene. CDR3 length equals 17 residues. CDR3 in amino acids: CASSEGLAGGLEETQYF. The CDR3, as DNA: TGTGCCAGCAGCGAAGGACTAGCGGGGGGCCTTGAAGAGACCCAGTACTTC.

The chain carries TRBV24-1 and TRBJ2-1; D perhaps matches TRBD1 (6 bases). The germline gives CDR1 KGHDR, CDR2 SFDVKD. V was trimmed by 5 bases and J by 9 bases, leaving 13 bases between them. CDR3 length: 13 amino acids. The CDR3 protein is CATSARGQIEQFF. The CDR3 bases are TGTGCCACCAGTGCCAGGGGACAAATTGAGCAGTTCTTC.

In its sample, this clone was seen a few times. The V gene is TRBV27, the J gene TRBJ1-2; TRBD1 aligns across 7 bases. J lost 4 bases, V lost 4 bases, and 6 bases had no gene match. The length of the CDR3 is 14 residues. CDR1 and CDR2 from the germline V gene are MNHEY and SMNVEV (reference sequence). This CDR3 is CASSYTGVGYGYTF. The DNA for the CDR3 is TGTGCCAGCAGTTACACAGGGGTCGGCTATGGCTACACCTTC.

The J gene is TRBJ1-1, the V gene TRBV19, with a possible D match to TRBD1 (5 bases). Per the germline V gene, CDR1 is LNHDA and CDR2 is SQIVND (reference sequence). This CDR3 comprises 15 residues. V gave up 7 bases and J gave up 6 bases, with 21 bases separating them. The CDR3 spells CASTPFGQGGAEAFF. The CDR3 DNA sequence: TGTGCCAGTACCCCATTCGGCCAGGGAGGCGCTGAAGCTTTCTTT.

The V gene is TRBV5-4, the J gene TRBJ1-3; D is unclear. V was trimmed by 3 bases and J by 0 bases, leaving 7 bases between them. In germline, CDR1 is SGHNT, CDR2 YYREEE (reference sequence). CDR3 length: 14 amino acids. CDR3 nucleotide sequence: TGTGCCAGCAGCTACGGGAGCTCTGGAAACACCATATATTTT. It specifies CASSYGSSGNTIYF.

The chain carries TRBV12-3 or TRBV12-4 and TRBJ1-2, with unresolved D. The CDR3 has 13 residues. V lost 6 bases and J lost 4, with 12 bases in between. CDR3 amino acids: CASRAGSAYGYTF. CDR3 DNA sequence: TGTGCCAGCAGGGCGGGGTCGGCCTATGGCTACACCTTC.

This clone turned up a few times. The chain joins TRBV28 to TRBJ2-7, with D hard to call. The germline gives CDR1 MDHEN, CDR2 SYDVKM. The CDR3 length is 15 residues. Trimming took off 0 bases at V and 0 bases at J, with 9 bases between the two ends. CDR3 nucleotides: TGTGCCAGCAGTTTATGGGCCGTAAGCTCCTACGAGCAGTACTTC. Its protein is CASSLWAVSSYEQYF.

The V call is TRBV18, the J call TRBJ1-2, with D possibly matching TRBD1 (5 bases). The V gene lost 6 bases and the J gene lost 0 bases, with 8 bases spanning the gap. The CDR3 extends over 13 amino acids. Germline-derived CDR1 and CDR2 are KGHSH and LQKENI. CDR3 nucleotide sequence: TGTGCCAGCTCGGCAGGGTCTAACTATGGCTACACCTTC. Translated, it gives CASSAGSNYGYTF.

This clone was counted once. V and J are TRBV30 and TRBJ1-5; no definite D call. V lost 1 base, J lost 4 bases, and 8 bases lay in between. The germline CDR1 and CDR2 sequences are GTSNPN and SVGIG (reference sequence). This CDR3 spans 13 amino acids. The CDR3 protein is CAWSEWQNQPQHF. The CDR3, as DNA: TGTGCCTGGAGTGAGTGGCAGAATCAGCCCCAGCATTTT.

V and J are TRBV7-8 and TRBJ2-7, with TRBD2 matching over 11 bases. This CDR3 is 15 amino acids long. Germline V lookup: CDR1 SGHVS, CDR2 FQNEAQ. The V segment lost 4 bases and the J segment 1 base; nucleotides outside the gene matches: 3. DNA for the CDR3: TGTGCCAGCAGCTCTAGCGGGGGGCTTTCCTACGAGCAGTACTTC. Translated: CASSSSGGLSYEQYF.

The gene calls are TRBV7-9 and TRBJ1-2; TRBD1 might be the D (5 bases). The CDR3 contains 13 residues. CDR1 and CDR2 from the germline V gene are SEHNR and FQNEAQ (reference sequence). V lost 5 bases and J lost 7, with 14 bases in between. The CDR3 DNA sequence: TGTGCCAGCAGCCCCTGGGGCGGTGGTGGCTACACCTTC. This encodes CASSPWGGGGYTF.

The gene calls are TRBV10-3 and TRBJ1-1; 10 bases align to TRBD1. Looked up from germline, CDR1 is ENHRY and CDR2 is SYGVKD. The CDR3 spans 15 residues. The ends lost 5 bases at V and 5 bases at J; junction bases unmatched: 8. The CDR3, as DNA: TGTGCCATCAGTCTCTCCGGGACAGGGGTTACTGAAGCTTTCTTT. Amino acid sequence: CAISLSGTGVTEAFF.

The CDR3 bases are TGCAGTGCTAGTCGGGGACTAGCTTCCTACAATGAGCAGTTCTTC. This sequence encodes CSASRGLASYNEQFF. V and J are TRBV20-1 and TRBJ2-1; 9 bases align to TRBD2. V gave up 3 bases and J gave up 1 base; unmatched junction bases: 4. The germline V gene encodes CDR1 DFQATT and CDR2 SNEGSKA (reference sequence). The CDR3 is 15 residues long.

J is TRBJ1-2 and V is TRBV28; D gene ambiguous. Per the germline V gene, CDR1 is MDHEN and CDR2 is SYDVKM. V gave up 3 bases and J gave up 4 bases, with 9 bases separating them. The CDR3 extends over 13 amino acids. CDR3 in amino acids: CASSFSEVYGYTF. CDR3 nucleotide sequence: TGTGCCAGCAGTTTTAGCGAAGTCTATGGCTACACCTTC.

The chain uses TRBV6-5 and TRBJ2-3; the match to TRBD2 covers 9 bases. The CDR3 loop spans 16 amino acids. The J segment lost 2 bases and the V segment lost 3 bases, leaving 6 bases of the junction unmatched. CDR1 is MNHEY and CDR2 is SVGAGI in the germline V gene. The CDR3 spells CASSYYLAGYTDTQYF. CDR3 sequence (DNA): TGTGCCAGCAGTTATTATCTAGCGGGGTACACAGATACGCAGTATTTT.

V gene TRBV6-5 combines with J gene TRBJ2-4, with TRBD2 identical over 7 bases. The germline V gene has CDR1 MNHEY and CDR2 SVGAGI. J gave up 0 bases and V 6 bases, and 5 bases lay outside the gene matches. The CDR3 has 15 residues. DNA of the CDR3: TGTGCCAGCAGAGGGACTACACTAGCCAAAAACATTCAGTACTTC. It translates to CASRGTTLAKNIQYF.

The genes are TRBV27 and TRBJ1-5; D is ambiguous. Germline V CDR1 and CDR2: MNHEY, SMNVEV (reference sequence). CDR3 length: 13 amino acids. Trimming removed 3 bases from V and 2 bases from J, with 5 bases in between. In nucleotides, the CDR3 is TGTGCCAGCAGTTTTCAGGGCAATCAGCCCCAGCATTTT. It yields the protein CASSFQGNQPQHF.